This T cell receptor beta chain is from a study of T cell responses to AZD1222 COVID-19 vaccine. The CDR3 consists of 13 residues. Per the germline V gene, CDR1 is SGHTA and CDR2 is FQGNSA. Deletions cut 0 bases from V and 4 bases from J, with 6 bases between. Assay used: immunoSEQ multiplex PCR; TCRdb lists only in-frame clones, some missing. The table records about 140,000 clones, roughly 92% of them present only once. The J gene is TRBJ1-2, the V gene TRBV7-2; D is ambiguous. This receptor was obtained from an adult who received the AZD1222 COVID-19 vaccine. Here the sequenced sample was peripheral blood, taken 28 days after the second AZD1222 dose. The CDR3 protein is CASSLAPVYGYTF. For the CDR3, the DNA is TGTGCCAGCAGCTTAGCTCCAGTCTATGGCTACACCTTC.